Listed below are T cell receptor beta chains from one sample, sequenced in a study of T cell repertoires in cytomegalovirus infection. TCRdb analysed the reads with MiXCR anew, one entry per CDR3 protein. The repertoire consists of approximately 730,000 distinct CDR3 sequences, with roughly 36% occurring once and the leading ten covering over 15%. No antigen has been assigned to these receptors. The material sequenced was cultured PBMCs, taken from culture after CMV antigen stimulation. The receptor source for this set is a human donor in good health (CMV status not recorded). Some clones in this sample may be carry-over from other donors' samples. CDR3s include the opening cysteine and the closing phenylalanine or tryptophan. Fields, in order: J gene, clone size, D gene, V gene, CDR3 DNA, CDR3 protein. The D gene is left open where the match is weak. Size is stated for part of the rows, as once, few or many counts, or as a class when the clone is expanded.

J: TRBJ2-1
size: many
D: .
V: TRBV7-2
DNA: TGTGCCAGCATTCTTCACGGGGCTTCGGACAATGAGCAGTTCTTC
CDR3: CASILHGASDNEQFF

J: TRBJ1-6
size: .
D: .
V: TRBV7-9
DNA: TGTGCCAGCAGCACGCAGGGTGTTAATTCACCCCTCCACTTT
CDR3: CASSTQGVNSPLHF

J: TRBJ2-1
size: .
D: TRBD2
V: TRBV20-1
DNA: TGCAGTGCCTTAGGGTCGGGCGGGGGGGCGTACAATGAGCAGTTCTTC
CDR3: CSALGSGGGAYNEQFF

J: TRBJ1-5
size: few
D: .
V: TRBV12-3/TRBV12-4
DNA: TGTGCCAGCAGTTCGCAGGGGAGCGGTTTGACACAGCCCCAGCATTTT
CDR3: CASSSQGSGLTQPQHF

J: TRBJ1-1
size: .
D: .
V: TRBV4-1
DNA: TGCGCCAGCAGCACACGGGACACCACTGAAGCTTTCTTT
CDR3: CASSTRDTTEAFF

J: TRBJ2-3
size: many
D: TRBD2
V: TRBV7-2
DNA: TGTGCCAGCAGCTGGTTTGGCGGGAGTAGCACAGATACGCAGTATTTT
CDR3: CASSWFGGSSTDTQYF

J: TRBJ1-5
size: .
D: .
V: TRBV27
DNA: TGTGCCAGCAGTTTGAGGACAGCGGATCAGCCCCAGCATTTT
CDR3: CASSLRTADQPQHF

J: TRBJ2-7
size: .
D: TRBD2
V: TRBV7-2
DNA: TGTGCCAGCGGCCCCTGGAGGGCTAGCGGCTCCTACGAGCAGTACTTC
CDR3: CASGPWRASGSYEQYF

J: TRBJ2-3
size: .
D: .
V: TRBV2
DNA: TGTGCCAGCAGTGTTCGGCTGAACACAGATACGCAGTATTTT
CDR3: CASSVRLNTDTQYF

J: TRBJ2-7
size: .
D: .
V: TRBV28
DNA: TGTGCCATTGGGGGAACCCTCTCCTACGAGCAGTACTTC
CDR3: CAIGGTLSYEQYF

J: TRBJ2-1
size: many
D: TRBD2
V: TRBV7-2
DNA: TGTGCCAGCAGCTTACGCGCGGGAGATCACGGTGAGCAGTTCTTC
CDR3: CASSLRAGDHGEQFF

J: TRBJ1-2
size: .
D: .
V: TRBV6-2/TRBV6-3
DNA: TGTGCCAGCAGTGCACGCCAGTGGGCAGGTTATGGCTACACCTTC
CDR3: CASSARQWAGYGYTF

J: TRBJ1-6
size: many
D: .
V: TRBV6-1
DNA: TGTGCCAGCAGTGCAACCTGGAGATCACCCCTCCACTTT
CDR3: CASSATWRSPLHF

J: TRBJ1-4
size: .
D: .
V: TRBV12-3/TRBV12-4
DNA: TGTGCCAGCAGAACCGGGACATTGGAAGAAAAACTGTTTTTT
CDR3: CASRTGTLEEKLFF

J: TRBJ2-3
size: .
D: TRBD2
V: TRBV29-1
DNA: TGCAGCCTTGGACTAGAACCGCAGTATTTT
CDR3: CSLGLEPQYF

J: TRBJ2-3
size: few
D: TRBD2
V: TRBV19
DNA: TGTGCCTCGGGGGGGGCTGGAGATACGCAGTATTTT
CDR3: CASGGAGDTQYF

J: TRBJ1-1
size: .
D: .
V: TRBV6-6
DNA: TGTGCCAGCAGTTACTTTAGGAACACTGAAGCTTTCTTT
CDR3: CASSYFRNTEAFF

J: TRBJ2-1
size: .
D: .
V: TRBV6-2/TRBV6-3
DNA: TGTGCCGGCACCCATAGCGATAATGAGCAGTTCTTC
CDR3: CAGTHSDNEQFF

J: TRBJ1-1
size: once
D: .
V: TRBV15
DNA: TGTGCCACCAGCAGAGAACCCGGGACTGAAGCTTTCTTT
CDR3: CATSREPGTEAFF

J: TRBJ1-2
size: many
D: .
V: TRBV7-8
DNA: TGTGCCAGCCAGACGACGGGGTTTGGTGGCTACACCTTC
CDR3: CASQTTGFGGYTF

J: TRBJ2-5
size: few
D: .
V: TRBV6-6
DNA: TGTGCCAGCAGTACGAGGACGGCCCAGTACTTC
CDR3: CASSTRTAQYF

J: TRBJ1-3
size: many
D: .
V: TRBV12-3/TRBV12-4
DNA: TGTGCCAGCAGTTTGGCGGGCCACTCTGGAAACACCATATATTTT
CDR3: CASSLAGHSGNTIYF

J: TRBJ2-1
size: .
D: TRBD1
V: TRBV4-1
DNA: TGCGCCAGCAGCCTCCAGGACAGGGGCGCTGAGCAGTTCTTC
CDR3: CASSLQDRGAEQFF